This TCR beta chain emerged from a study of blood T cell repertoires in COVID-19. Sequencing used immunoSEQ multiplex PCR; TCRdb keeps in-frame clones, though not all of them. This sample has over 95,000 clones, with about 85% found just once. Looked up from germline, CDR1 is MGHRA and CDR2 is YSYEKL. The CDR3 loop spans 14 amino acids. V trimming: 1 base; J trimming: 10 bases; junction bases outside the gene matches: 4. This TCR derives from a man aged 35-49 years with acute or convalescent COVID-19. The chain recombines TRBV4-1 with TRBJ2-3; 11 positions match TRBD2. The sample taken for sequencing was peripheral blood. The DNA of the CDR3 is TGCGCCAGCAGCCAAGCCCTAGCGGGGGGACCGCAGTATTTT. This sequence encodes CASSQALAGGPQYF.